This T cell receptor beta chain was found in a study of T-cell memory formation after mild COVID-19 (dated by TCRdb to about 2021). Concerning the study at large: Most TCR sequence clusters were specific to one of the two donors. T-cell clones expanding and contracting after mild COVID-19 in two donors were tracked by longitudinal TCRalpha and TCRbeta repertoire sequencing. Two young, previously healthy adult volunteers made up the cohort, one male and one female. Broader findings and caveats from the paper: Whether the second-wave clones peaking on day 37 were SARS-CoV-2 specific was not confirmed. From day 15 to 85, contracting clones showed balanced CD4/CD8 phenotypes, whereas a second wave of clones that expanded from day 15 to 37 leaned towards CD4+. Some responding clones were found in pre-infection memory, which suggests that pre-existing cross-reactive memory T cells took part in the SARS-CoV-2 response. Contracting CD4+ clones appeared mostly in the CM and EM memory subsets, whereas CD8+ clones were enriched in EMRA. The study included only a couple of mild cases, and larger cohorts that include severe cases with pre-infection samples were judged to be necessary.

PBMCs were isolated by Ficoll-Paque density gradient centrifugation. At the junction V is shortened by 8 bases and J by 5 bases; bases outside the gene matches: 10. The CDR3 has 14 amino acids, counting the end cysteine and phenylalanine. Left in the record is the CDR3 DNA by itself, 42 bases read in frame from the first base. The germline V gene (reference sequence) provides CDR1 LNHNV and CDR2 YYDKDF. The instrument was an Illumina NovaSeq 6000. TCRalpha and TCRbeta cDNA libraries were built by 5'RACE with constant-segment primers, adding sample barcodes and unique molecular identifiers. Trizol reagent was used to extract RNA from every sample. Amplification of the libraries took two PCR steps, and the second step added a second sample barcode plus Illumina TruSeq adapters. Libraries were sequenced on an Illumina NovaSeq with 2 x 150 bp paired-end reads. Regarding the original processing steps: Reads were demultiplexed and collapsed into UMI-guided consensus sequences with migec v1.2.7. With mixcr v2.1.11, UMI consensuses were aligned to TRA and TRB V and J templates and assembled into clonotypes. Expanded or contracted clonotypes were those called significant by both edgeR and NoisET, with noise models trained on biological replicates. For edgeR calls, a false discovery rate-adjusted p below 0.01 and a log2 fold-change threshold of 1 were applied. PCA with hierarchical clustering of max-normalized trajectories of the 1000 most abundant clonotypes was used as exploratory dynamics analysis. Separately sequenced CD4+ and CD8+ repertoires were used to assign a CD4 or CD8 phenotype to each responding clone. Through fastp at Q25 and MiXCR, TCRdb rebuilt clones from the public reads, retaining in-frame beta chains. Identical CDR3 proteins give one entry, which carries the most common genes and DNA. It is TCRdb's table, rather than the study itself, that gives the V and J calls and clone size. The sample profile shows fewer than 350,000 distinct CDR3 sequences; 15% to 20% of them were found once. Together, the top ten hold approximately 22% of the sample.

This clonotype was counted a few times. Its antigen is still unknown. No base qualities exist here, and no much larger clone lies one base off it. Input material: PBMCs or a T cell subset sorted from them (not recorded which). The chain couples TRBV15 to TRBJ2-5; TRBD1 aligns with 8 central bases. The clonotype originates from a man between 18 and 35 years old who had mild COVID-19 (a few samples of this study predate the infection). The sample titles of this study are shuffled in the database, so cell type and time point are left out; the donor was told from shared clones. The CDR3 protein is CATSTGVQWETQYF. Here is the DNA: TGTGCCACCTCGACAGGGGTTCAGTGGGAGACCCAGTACTTC.